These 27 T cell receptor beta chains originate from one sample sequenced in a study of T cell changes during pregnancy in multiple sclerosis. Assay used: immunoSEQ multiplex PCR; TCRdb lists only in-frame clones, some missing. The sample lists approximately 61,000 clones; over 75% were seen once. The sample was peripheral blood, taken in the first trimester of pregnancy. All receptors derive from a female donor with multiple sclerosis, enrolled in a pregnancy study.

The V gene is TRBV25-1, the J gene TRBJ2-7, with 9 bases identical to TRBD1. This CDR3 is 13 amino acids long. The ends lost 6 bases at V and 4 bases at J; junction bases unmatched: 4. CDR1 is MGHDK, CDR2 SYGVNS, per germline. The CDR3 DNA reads TGTGCCAGCAGAGAACAGGGGGCGTACGAGCAGTACTTC. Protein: CASREQGAYEQYF.

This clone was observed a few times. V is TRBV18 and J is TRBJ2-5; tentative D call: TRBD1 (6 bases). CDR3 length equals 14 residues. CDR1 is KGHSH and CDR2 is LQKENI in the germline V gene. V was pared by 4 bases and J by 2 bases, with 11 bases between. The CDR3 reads CASSRQDKQETQYF. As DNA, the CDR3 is TGTGCCAGCTCACGACAGGATAAACAAGAGACCCAGTACTTC.

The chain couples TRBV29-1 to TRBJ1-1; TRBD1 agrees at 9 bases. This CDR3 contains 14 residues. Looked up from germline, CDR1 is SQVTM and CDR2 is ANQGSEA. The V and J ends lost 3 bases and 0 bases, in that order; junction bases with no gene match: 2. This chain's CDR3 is CSVEGTGLNTEAFF. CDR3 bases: TGCAGCGTTGAGGGGACAGGGTTGAACACTGAAGCTTTCTTT.

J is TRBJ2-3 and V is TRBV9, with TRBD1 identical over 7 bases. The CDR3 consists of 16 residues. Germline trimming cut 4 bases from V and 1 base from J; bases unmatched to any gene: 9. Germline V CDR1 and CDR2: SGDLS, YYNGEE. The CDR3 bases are TGTGCCAGCAGCCCTCGAGGGGGCGAGGGCACAGATACGCAGTATTTT. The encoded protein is CASSPRGGEGTDTQYF. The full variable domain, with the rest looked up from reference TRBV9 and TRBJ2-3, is DSGVTQTPKHLITATGQRVTLRCSPRSGDLSVYWYQQSLDQGLQFLIQYYNGEERAKGNILERFSAQQFPDLHSELNLSSLELGDSALYFCASSPRGGEGTDTQYFGPGTRLTVL.

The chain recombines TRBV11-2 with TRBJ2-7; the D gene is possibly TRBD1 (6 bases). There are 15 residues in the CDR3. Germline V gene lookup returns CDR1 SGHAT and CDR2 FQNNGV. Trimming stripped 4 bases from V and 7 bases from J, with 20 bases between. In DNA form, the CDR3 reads TGTGCCAGCAGCTCTCGACAGGACCCGAGGCAGGAGCAGTACTTC. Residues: CASSSRQDPRQEQYF.

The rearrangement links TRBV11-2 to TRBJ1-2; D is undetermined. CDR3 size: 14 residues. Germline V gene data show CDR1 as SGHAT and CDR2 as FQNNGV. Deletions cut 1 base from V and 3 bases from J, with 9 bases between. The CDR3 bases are TGTGCCAGCAGCTTAGGGGTCGGAGACTATGGCTACACCTTC. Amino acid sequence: CASSLGVGDYGYTF.

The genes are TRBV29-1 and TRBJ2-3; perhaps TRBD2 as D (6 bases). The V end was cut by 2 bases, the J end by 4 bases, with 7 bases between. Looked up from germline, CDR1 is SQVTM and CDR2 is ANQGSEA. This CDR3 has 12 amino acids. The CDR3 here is CSVESGADTQYF. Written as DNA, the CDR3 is TGCAGCGTTGAATCGGGGGCAGATACGCAGTATTTT.

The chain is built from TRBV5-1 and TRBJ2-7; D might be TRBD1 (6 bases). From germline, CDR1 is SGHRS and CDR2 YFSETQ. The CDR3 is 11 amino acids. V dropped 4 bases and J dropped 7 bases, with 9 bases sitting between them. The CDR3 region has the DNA TGCGCCAGCAGCCAGGGGAATGAGCAGTACTTC. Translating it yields CASSQGNEQYF.

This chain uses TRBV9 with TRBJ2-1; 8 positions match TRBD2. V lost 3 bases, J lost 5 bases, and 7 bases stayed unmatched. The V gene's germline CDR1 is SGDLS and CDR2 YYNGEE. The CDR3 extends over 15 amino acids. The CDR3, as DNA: TGTGCCAGCAGCGCGAGCGGGAGCCCCGACAATGAGCAGTTCTTC. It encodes CASSASGSPDNEQFF.

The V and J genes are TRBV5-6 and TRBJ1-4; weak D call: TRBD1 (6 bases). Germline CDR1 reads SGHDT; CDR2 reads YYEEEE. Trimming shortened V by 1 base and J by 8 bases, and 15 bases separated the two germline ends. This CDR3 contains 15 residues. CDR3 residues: CASSLFRGSGEKLFF. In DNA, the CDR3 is TGTGCCAGCAGCTTGTTCAGGGGCTCAGGAGAAAAACTGTTTTTT.

The CDR3, as DNA: TGTGCCAGCGGACTTTGGGGTGAGACCCAGTACTTC. It translates to CASGLWGETQYF. The chain has TRBV7-6 and TRBJ2-5; a possible D gene is TRBD2 (5 bases). The CDR3 sequence is 12 residues long. Trimming shortened V by 8 bases and J by 5 bases, and 12 bases separated the two germline ends. Per germline, CDR1 SGHVS and CDR2 FNYEAQ.

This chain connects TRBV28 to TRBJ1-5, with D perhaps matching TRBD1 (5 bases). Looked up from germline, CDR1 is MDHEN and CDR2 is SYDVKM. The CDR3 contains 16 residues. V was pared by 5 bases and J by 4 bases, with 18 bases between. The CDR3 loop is CASSPSRRAYNQPQHF. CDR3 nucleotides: TGTGCCAGCAGTCCCTCACGCAGGGCATATAATCAGCCCCAGCATTTT.

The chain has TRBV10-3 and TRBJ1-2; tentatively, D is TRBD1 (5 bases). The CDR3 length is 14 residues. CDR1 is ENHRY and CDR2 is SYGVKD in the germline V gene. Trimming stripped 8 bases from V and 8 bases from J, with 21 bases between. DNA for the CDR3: TGTGCCATCGGGAGGGACGGCCCTATGCGGGGCTACACCTTC. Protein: CAIGRDGPMRGYTF.

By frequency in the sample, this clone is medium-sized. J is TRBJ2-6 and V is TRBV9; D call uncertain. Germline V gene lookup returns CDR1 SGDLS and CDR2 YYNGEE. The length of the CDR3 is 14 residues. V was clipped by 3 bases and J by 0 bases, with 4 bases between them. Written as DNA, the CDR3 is TGTGCCAGCAGCGCGTACTCTGGGGCCAACGTCCTGACTTTC. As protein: CASSAYSGANVLTF.

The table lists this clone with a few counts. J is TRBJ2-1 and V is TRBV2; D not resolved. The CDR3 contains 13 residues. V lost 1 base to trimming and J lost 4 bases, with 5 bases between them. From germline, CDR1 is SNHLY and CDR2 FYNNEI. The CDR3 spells CASSEGLYNEQFF. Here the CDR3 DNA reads TGTGCCAGCAGTGAAGGACTTTACAATGAGCAGTTCTTC.

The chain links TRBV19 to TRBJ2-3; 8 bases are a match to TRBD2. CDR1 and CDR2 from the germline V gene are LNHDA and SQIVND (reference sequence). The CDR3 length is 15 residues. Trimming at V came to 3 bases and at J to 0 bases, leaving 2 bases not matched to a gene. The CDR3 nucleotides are TGTGCCAGTAGTATGCCTAGCGGGAGCACAGATACGCAGTATTTT. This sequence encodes CASSMPSGSTDTQYF.

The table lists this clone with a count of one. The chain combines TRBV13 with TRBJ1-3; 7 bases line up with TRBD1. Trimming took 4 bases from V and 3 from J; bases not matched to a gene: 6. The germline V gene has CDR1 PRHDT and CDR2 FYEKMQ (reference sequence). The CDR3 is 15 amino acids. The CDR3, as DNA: TGTGCCAGCAGCTACGGGGACAGCGTTGGAAACACCATATATTTT. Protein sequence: CASSYGDSVGNTIYF. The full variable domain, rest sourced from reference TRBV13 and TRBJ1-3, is AAGVIQSPRHLIKEKRETATLKCYPIPRHDTVYWYQQGPGQDPQFLISFYEKMQSDKGSIPDRFSAQQFSDYHSELNMSSLELGDSALYFCASSYGDSVGNTIYFGEGSWLTVV.

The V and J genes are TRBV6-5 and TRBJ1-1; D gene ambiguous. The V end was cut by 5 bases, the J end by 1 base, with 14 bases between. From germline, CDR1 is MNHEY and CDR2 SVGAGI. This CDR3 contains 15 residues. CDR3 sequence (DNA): TGTGCCAGCAGTAGCCCCCTGGAGGGGAACACTGAAGCTTTCTTT. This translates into CASSSPLEGNTEAFF.

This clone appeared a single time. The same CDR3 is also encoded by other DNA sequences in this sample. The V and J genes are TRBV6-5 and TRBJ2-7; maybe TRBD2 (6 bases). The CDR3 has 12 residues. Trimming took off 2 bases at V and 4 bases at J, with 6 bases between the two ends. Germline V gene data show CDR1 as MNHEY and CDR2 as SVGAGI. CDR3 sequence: CASSYAGYEQYF. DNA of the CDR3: TGTGCCAGCAGTTACGCGGGGTACGAGCAGTACTTC.

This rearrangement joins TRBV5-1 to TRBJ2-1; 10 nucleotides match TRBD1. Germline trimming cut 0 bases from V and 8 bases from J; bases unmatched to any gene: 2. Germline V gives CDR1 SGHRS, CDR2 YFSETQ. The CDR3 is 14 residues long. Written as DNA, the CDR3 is TGCGCCAGCAGCTTGGGACAGGGGGCATATGAGCAGTTCTTC. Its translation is CASSLGQGAYEQFF.

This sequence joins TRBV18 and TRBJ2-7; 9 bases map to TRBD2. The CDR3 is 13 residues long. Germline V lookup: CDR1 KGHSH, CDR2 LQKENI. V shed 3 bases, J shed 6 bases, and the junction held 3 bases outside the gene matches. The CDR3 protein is CASSPGTSSEQYF. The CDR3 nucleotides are TGTGCCAGCTCACCCGGGACTAGCAGCGAGCAGTACTTC.

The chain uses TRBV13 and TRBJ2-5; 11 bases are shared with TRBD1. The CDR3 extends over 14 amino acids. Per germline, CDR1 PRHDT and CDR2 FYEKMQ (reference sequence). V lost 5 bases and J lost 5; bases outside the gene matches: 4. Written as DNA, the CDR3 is TGTGCCAGCAGCCGGACAGGGGGCCGGGAGACCCAGTACTTC. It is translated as CASSRTGGRETQYF.

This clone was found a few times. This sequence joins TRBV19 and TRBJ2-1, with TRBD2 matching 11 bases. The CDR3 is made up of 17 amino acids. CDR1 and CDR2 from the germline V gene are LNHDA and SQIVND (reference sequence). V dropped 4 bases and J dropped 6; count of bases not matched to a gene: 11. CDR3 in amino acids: CASSTGTSGGSLNEQFF. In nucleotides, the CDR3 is TGTGCCAGTAGTACCGGGACTAGCGGAGGCTCGCTCAATGAGCAGTTCTTC.

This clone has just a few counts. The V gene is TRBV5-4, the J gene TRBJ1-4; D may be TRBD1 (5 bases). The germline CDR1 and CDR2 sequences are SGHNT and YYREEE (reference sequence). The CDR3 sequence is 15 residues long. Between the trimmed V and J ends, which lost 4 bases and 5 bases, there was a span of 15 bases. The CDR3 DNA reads TGTGCCAGCAGCCCCGCCGGGGCGGGGAATGAAAAACTGTTTTTT. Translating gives CASSPAGAGNEKLFF. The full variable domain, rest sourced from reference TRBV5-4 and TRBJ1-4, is ETGVTQSPTHLIKTRGQQVTLRCSSQSGHNTVSWYQQALGQGPQFIFQYYREEENGRGNFPPRFSGLQFPNYSSELNVNALELDDSALYLCASSPAGAGNEKLFFGSGTQLSVL.

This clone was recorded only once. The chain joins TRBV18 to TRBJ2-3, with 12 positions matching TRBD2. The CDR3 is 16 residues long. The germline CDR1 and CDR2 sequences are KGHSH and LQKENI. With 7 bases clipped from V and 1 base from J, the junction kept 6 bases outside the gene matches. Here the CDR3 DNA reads TGTGCCAGCTTCCCTAGCGGGAGGGCCGGCACAGATACGCAGTATTTT. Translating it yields CASFPSGRAGTDTQYF.

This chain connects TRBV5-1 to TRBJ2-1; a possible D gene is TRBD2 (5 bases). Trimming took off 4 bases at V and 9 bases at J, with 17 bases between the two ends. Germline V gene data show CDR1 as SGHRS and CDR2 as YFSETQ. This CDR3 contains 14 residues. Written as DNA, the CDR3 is TGCGCCAGCAGCGTGACTACTACAAAGGGTGAGCAGTTCTTC. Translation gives CASSVTTTKGEQFF.

Here the CDR3 reads CASSLEGARGYTF. The CDR3 nucleotides are TGTGCCAGCAGTTTAGAGGGGGCGCGGGGCTACACCTTC. This chain joins TRBV28 and TRBJ1-2, with TRBD1 matching 7 bases. After removal of 2 bases from V and 8 bases from J, the junction contained 5 bases not matched to a gene. CDR3 length: 13 residues. CDR1 MDHEN and CDR2 SYDVKM come from the germline V gene.